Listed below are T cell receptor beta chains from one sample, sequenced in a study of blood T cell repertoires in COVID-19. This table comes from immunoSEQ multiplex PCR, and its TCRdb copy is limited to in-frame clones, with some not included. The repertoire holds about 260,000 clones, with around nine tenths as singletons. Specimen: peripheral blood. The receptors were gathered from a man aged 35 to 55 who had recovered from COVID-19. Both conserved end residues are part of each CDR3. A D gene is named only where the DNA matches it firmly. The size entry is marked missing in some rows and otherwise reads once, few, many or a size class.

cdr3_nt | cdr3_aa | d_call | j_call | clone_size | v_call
TGTGCCAGCAGCCCCAGACTAGCGGGAGTGGCAGATACGCAGTATTTT | CASSPRLAGVADTQYF | TRBD2 | TRBJ2-3 | . | TRBV7-7
TGTGCCAGCAGCTCCCGGGGGGGCGGGACAGATACGCAGTATTTT | CASSSRGGGTDTQYF | TRBD2 | TRBJ2-3 | . | TRBV9
TGTGCCAGCAGTCCTTCCGGGGCTAGCGGCCCAGATACGCAGTATTTT | CASSPSGASGPDTQYF | TRBD2 | TRBJ2-3 | . | TRBV7-9
TGTGCCAGCAGAGAGGGACTAGCGGTCTCCTACGAGCAGTACTTC | CASREGLAVSYEQYF | TRBD2 | TRBJ2-7 | . | TRBV5-4
TGTGCCAGCAGTTCCGTCAGACTAGCTGGGGAGACCCAGTACTTC | CASSSVRLAGETQYF | TRBD2 | TRBJ2-5 | once | TRBV6-5
TGTGCCAGCAGCGCCGGAGGACTGAACACTGAAGCTTTCTTT | CASSAGGLNTEAFF | . | TRBJ1-1 | . | TRBV9
TGTGCCAGCAGCCGAGTTCCGAGCTCCGGGTTCTCAGATACGCAGTATTTT | CASSRVPSSGFSDTQYF | . | TRBJ2-3 | . | TRBV7-8
TGTGCCAGCATCCAGGAGCCGGGAGCGCCTGAAGCTTTCTTT | CASIQEPGAPEAFF | . | TRBJ1-1 | . | TRBV5-4
TGTGCCAGCAGCCTCGGCTGGACAGGGGGCGGCGAGCAGTACTTC | CASSLGWTGGGEQYF | TRBD1 | TRBJ2-7 | . | TRBV3-1/TRBV3-2
TGTGCCAGCAGCTTAGGACGGCGAGAGGGTGCAGATACGCAGTATTTT | CASSLGRREGADTQYF | . | TRBJ2-3 | . | TRBV11-1
TGTGCCAGCAGGCCTCGTGGGCTAGCGGGAGTCAGGGGGCAGTACTTC | CASRPRGLAGVRGQYF | TRBD2 | TRBJ2-7 | . | TRBV27
TGTGCCAGCAGCCCTGGGCTAGCGGGGGGGATAGATACGCAGTATTTT | CASSPGLAGGIDTQYF | TRBD2 | TRBJ2-3 | . | TRBV27
TGTGCCAGCAGCGTACAACAGGGGGCTAACTATGGCTACACCTTC | CASSVQQGANYGYTF | TRBD1 | TRBJ1-2 | . | TRBV9
TGTGCCAGTAGTATAGAATTCCCTCCAACAGGGGGAGCTTTCTTT | CASSIEFPPTGGAFF | TRBD1 | TRBJ1-1 | . | TRBV19
TGTGCTAGTGGTTTGGTAACGGGAGCGGCCGTCGCCTACAATGAGCAGTTCTTC | CASGLVTGAAVAYNEQFF | . | TRBJ2-1 | once | TRBV12-5
TGTGCCAGCAGTCGGGGGGGAGTCGGCTACACCTTC | CASSRGGVGYTF | . | TRBJ1-2 | . | TRBV6-2/TRBV6-3
TGTGCCAGCAGCCCCCCCCGGCGCGGCCCCACAGATACGCAGTATTTT | CASSPPRRGPTDTQYF | . | TRBJ2-3 | . | TRBV11-2
TGTGCCACCAGTGATGGTACGGACAAACCCACCGGGGAGCTGTTTTTT | CATSDGTDKPTGELFF | . | TRBJ2-2 | once | TRBV24-1
TGTGCCAGCAGCGTTGGACACCTCATGAACACTGAAGCTTTCTTT | CASSVGHLMNTEAFF | . | TRBJ1-1 | . | TRBV9
TGTGCCAGCAGGACGGGGGAGCGGGCCGGGGAGCTGTTTTTT | CASRTGERAGELFF | . | TRBJ2-2 | . | TRBV2
TGTGCCAGCAGCTCCCACAGGGGGCGCGGAGCCGGGGAGCTGTTTTTT | CASSSHRGRGAGELFF | TRBD1 | TRBJ2-2 | . | TRBV7-2
TGTGCCAGCAGTTACCAGAACACCGGGGAGCTGTTTTTT | CASSYQNTGELFF | . | TRBJ2-2 | many | TRBV6-5
TGTGCCAGCAGTTCGGAGGGATTTGAAGCTTTCTTT | CASSSEGFEAFF | . | TRBJ1-1 | . | TRBV6-5
TGTGCCAGCAGCCGGGAGGTAGCGGGAGTAACGGCAGATACGCAGTATTTT | CASSREVAGVTADTQYF | TRBD2 | TRBJ2-3 | once | TRBV7-8
TGTGCCAGTAGTATAAGCAGGGGAAGCGGCAATCAGCCCCAGCATTTT | CASSISRGSGNQPQHF | . | TRBJ1-5 | once | TRBV19
TGTGCCAGCAGTTTGGGAAGCGGGGGGGCGCGGGAGCAGTACTTC | CASSLGSGGAREQYF | TRBD2 | TRBJ2-7 | . | TRBV27
TGTGCCAGCAGCTTACAGGGAAATGAGCAGTTCTTC | CASSLQGNEQFF | . | TRBJ2-1 | . | TRBV7-2
TGTGCCAGCAGCTTAGGGACATTAACTAGCACAGATACGCAGTATTTT | CASSLGTLTSTDTQYF | . | TRBJ2-3 | once | TRBV7-2
TGCGCCAGCAGCCCCTGGGCTAGCGGGAGGGCCGGGGAGACCCAGTACTTC | CASSPWASGRAGETQYF | TRBD2 | TRBJ2-5 | . | TRBV5-1
TGTGCCTGGAGTGTACTGACTAGCGGGAGGATCGCTAACGAGCAGTACTTC | CAWSVLTSGRIANEQYF | TRBD2 | TRBJ2-7 | . | TRBV30
TGTGCCAGCAGTGACTCGAGGGCAAGCACAGATACGCAGTATTTT | CASSDSRASTDTQYF | . | TRBJ2-3 | . | TRBV6-4
TGCAGCGTTGAAGAACGTGGGGCCTCCTACAATGAGCAGTTCTTC | CSVEERGASYNEQFF | . | TRBJ2-1 | . | TRBV29-1
TGTGCCAGCAGCCGCGACAGGGGGCAGTACAATGAGCAGTTCTTC | CASSRDRGQYNEQFF | TRBD1 | TRBJ2-1 | once | TRBV6-5
TGTGCCAGCAGCAGAACCCCCAGAATCTACAATGAGCAGTTCTTC | CASSRTPRIYNEQFF | . | TRBJ2-1 | . | TRBV13
TGTGCCAGTAGCCAGACAGGGGTCCATGAAAAACTGTTTTTT | CASSQTGVHEKLFF | TRBD1 | TRBJ1-4 | . | TRBV19
TGTGCCAGCAGTTTATGGGGGACAGGTGCCTACGAGCAGTACTTC | CASSLWGTGAYEQYF | TRBD1 | TRBJ2-7 | . | TRBV27
TGTGCCAGCAGCCCACAGGGGGGCGGTGAAAAACTGTTTTTT | CASSPQGGGEKLFF | TRBD1 | TRBJ1-4 | . | TRBV3-1/TRBV3-2
TGCGCCAGCAGCCAAGTTACGGTTCGGTACTATGGCTACACCTTC | CASSQVTVRYYGYTF | . | TRBJ1-2 | . | TRBV4-3
TGTGCCACCGAATCCTCGCAGGGGGTCGAAAGCTCCTACAATGAGCAGTTCTTC | CATESSQGVESSYNEQFF | TRBD1 | TRBJ2-1 | . | TRBV10-3
TGTGCCAGTAGTATCTGGGGGGAGAAAGGCTACACCTTC | CASSIWGEKGYTF | . | TRBJ1-2 | . | TRBV19
TGTGCCAGCAGCGTAGATACAGGGGCCGGAGTGAACACTGAAGCTTTCTTT | CASSVDTGAGVNTEAFF | TRBD1 | TRBJ1-1 | few | TRBV9
TGTGCCAGCAGCTTAAGAACTAGCGGGGGGGCAGGGGGCACAGATACGCAGTATTTT | CASSLRTSGGAGGTDTQYF | TRBD2 | TRBJ2-3 | . | TRBV7-7
TGCAGCGTGCTAAAACAGGGGGAGGAGGAGACCCAGTACTTC | CSVLKQGEEETQYF | TRBD1 | TRBJ2-5 | few | TRBV29-1
TGTGCTAGTGGTTGGAACAGCGGCTACACCTTC | CASGWNSGYTF | . | TRBJ1-2 | once | TRBV12-5
TGTGCCAGCAGCTTCGCGGGACTGAGGGAGTTCTTC | CASSFAGLREFF | . | TRBJ2-1 | . | TRBV7-9
TGCGCCAGCAGCCAAGATAGTACCGGTCAAGAGACCCAGTACTTC | CASSQDSTGQETQYF | . | TRBJ2-5 | few | TRBV4-1
TGTGCCAGCAGTTCTCCGGGACTTAGACGGACTGAAGCTTTCTTT | CASSSPGLRRTEAFF | . | TRBJ1-1 | . | TRBV5-5
TGTGCCAGCAGGCCAGGGGTCTATGGCTACGCCTTC | CASRPGVYGYAF | . | TRBJ1-2 | . | TRBV12-3/TRBV12-4
TGTGCCACCAGCAGAGAGAGGTCAGGGGCTAATGAAAAACTGTTTTTT | CATSRERSGANEKLFF | . | TRBJ1-4 | once | TRBV15
TGTGCCTGGAGTGTGACAGACACAAATCAGCCCCAGCATTTT | CAWSVTDTNQPQHF | . | TRBJ1-5 | . | TRBV30
TGCGCCAGCAGCCAAATAGCGGGGGGGCCCCAAGATACGCAGTATTTT | CASSQIAGGPQDTQYF | TRBD2 | TRBJ2-3 | . | TRBV4-3
TGCAGCGTTGCCCCACAGGCCTCCTACGAGCAGTACTTC | CSVAPQASYEQYF | . | TRBJ2-7 | . | TRBV29-1
TGTGCCAGTAGTATATTGTCCGCGGATACTGATACGCAGTATTTT | CASSILSADTDTQYF | . | TRBJ2-3 | . | TRBV19
TGTGCCAGCATCAGGGATTCCTACGAGCAGTACTTC | CASIRDSYEQYF | . | TRBJ2-7 | . | TRBV6-5